The sequence of this T cell receptor (beta chain) was determined in a study of T cell responses to AZD1222 COVID-19 vaccine. The CDR3 spans 15 residues. Germline loops: CDR1 MDHEN, CDR2 SYDVKM. Germline trimming cut 6 bases from V and 9 bases from J; bases unmatched to any gene: 13. This clone appeared a single time. Some clones are missing from TCRdb's copy, which holds only in-frame ones; the method was immunoSEQ multiplex PCR. This table holds about 110,000 clones, about 85% found once. The chain employs TRBV28 and TRBJ1-5, with 8 bases aligning to TRBD1. Sequencing used peripheral blood, obtained on day 0 of AZD1222 vaccination. The sequence derives from an adult in good health. Here the CDR3 DNA reads TGTGCCAGCAGGCTCGACAGGGGCGGGGGTTCGCCCCAGCATTTT. This encodes CASRLDRGGGSPQHF.